These T cell receptor beta chains were read from a single sample in a study of blood T cell repertoires in COVID-19. TCRdb's table, derived via immunoSEQ multiplex PCR, lists solely in-frame clones and lacks some. The sample holds roughly 170,000 clones, 82% seen once. The specimen was PBMCs or T cells enriched from blood (not recorded which). These receptor sequences come from a man in his 60s who had recovered from COVID-19. CDR3s include the opening cysteine and the closing phenylalanine or tryptophan. Each record gives: V gene, D gene, J gene, clone size, CDR3 DNA, CDR3 protein. A D gene is named only where the DNA matches it firmly. Clone size is given for some rows only: seen once, a few or many times, or a class if the clone is expanded.

TRBV29-1	TRBD1	TRBJ2-7	-	TGCAGCGTTGAGTTGTCGGACAGGCGGTCCCCTCAGCAGTACTTC	CSVELSDRRSPQQYF
TRBV7-2	-	TRBJ1-1	-	TGTGCCAGCAGCTTAGGGGCACAGCTTGAAGCTTTCTTT	CASSLGAQLEAFF
TRBV6-6	-	TRBJ1-4	few	TGTGCCAGCAGTTACCCAGGGGTTAATGAAAAACTGTTTTTT	CASSYPGVNEKLFF
TRBV4-1	-	TRBJ1-2	-	TGCGCCAGCAGCCAAGGTCACGACGCGGCAGGCTACACCTTC	CASSQGHDAAGYTF
TRBV19	TRBD2	TRBJ2-1	-	TGTGCCAGTAGTATAGAGGGACTAGCGAGGTACAATGAGCAGTTCTTC	CASSIEGLARYNEQFF
TRBV6-5	TRBD1	TRBJ1-3	few	TGTGCCAGCAGTTACGGCGGGACAGGGTTAGGAAACACCATATATTTT	CASSYGGTGLGNTIYF
TRBV5-4	TRBD1	TRBJ2-7	once	TGTGCCAGCAGTATCGGGACAGCAGTCTCCTACGAGCAGTACTTC	CASSIGTAVSYEQYF
TRBV28	-	TRBJ2-5	once	TGTGCCAGCAGTTCCTCCGACAGAGAAGAGACCCAGTACTTC	CASSSSDREETQYF
TRBV10-3	TRBD1	TRBJ2-7	-	TGTGCCATCAGTGATCCGGGACAGGGGGGAACCTACGAGCAGTACTTC	CAISDPGQGGTYEQYF
TRBV9	TRBD1	TRBJ1-5	-	TGTGCCAGCAGCGCGGGACAGTCTAGCAATCAGCCCCAGCATTTT	CASSAGQSSNQPQHF
TRBV20-1	-	TRBJ1-1	-	TGCAGTGGGGAGAGGAATACTGAAGCTTTCTTT	CSGERNTEAFF
TRBV5-1	-	TRBJ1-1	-	TGCGCCAGCAGCGCGGACACAGGTGCGAACACTGAAGCTTTCTTT	CASSADTGANTEAFF
TRBV29-1	-	TRBJ1-1	once	TGCAGCGTTGGTGTAGGGGTCGCTGAAGCTTTCTTT	CSVGVGVAEAFF
TRBV28	TRBD1	TRBJ1-5	few	TGTGCCAGCAGTTTTGGACAGGGAGGAGGTCAGCCCCAGCATTTT	CASSFGQGGGQPQHF
TRBV2	-	TRBJ2-5	-	TGTGCCAGCCACAGGGTAGCTTCCCAAGAGACCCAGTACTTC	CASHRVASQETQYF
TRBV6-5	TRBD1	TRBJ2-7	-	TGTGCCAGCAGCGTGACAGGGAAACACTACGAGCAGTACTTC	CASSVTGKHYEQYF
TRBV12-3/TRBV12-4	-	TRBJ1-1	-	TGTGCCAGCAACCTAGGGGTGAACACTGAAGCTTTCTTT	CASNLGVNTEAFF
TRBV5-1	TRBD2	TRBJ2-2	-	TGCGCCAGCATCTCGACTAGCGGGAACACCGGGGAGCTGTTTTTT	CASISTSGNTGELFF
TRBV2	-	TRBJ1-4	-	TGTGCCAGCAGTGAAGCGCCCTTTAACAGGCGGCAAACCTATAATGAAAAACTGTTTTTT	CASSEAPFNRRQTYNEKLFF
TRBV6-5	-	TRBJ1-5	-	TGTGCCAGCAGGCCCGCCGGGACAATTCAGCCCCAGCATTTT	CASRPAGTIQPQHF
TRBV9	TRBD1	TRBJ2-5	-	TGTGCCAGCAGCGTAGAGACAGGGGGATACCAAGAGACCCAGTACTTC	CASSVETGGYQETQYF
TRBV27	TRBD1	TRBJ2-5	-	TGTGCCAGCAGTCCTCCTCAATTCCGGGACAGGGGCCAAGAGACCCAGTACTTC	CASSPPQFRDRGQETQYF
TRBV5-1	-	TRBJ2-7	once	TGCGCCAGCAGCTCAGCCTTGACAGTATCCGAGCAGTACTTC	CASSSALTVSEQYF
TRBV2	-	TRBJ2-7	-	TGTGCCAGTCCGGGTTTGTCAGACGAAAACTCCTACGAGCAGTACTTC	CASPGLSDENSYEQYF
TRBV30	TRBD1	TRBJ2-7	-	TGTGCCTGGAGTCCCAACAGGGGAGACTACGAGCAGTACTTC	CAWSPNRGDYEQYF
TRBV28	-	TRBJ1-3	-	TGTGCCAGCAGCCTCGCGTCGGGGACTCAGAGGGGAAACACCATATATTTT	CASSLASGTQRGNTIYF
TRBV7-8	TRBD2	TRBJ2-5	-	TGTGCCAGCAGCCCCGGGAGGCTAGCGGGAGGGGTCCAAGAGACCCAGTACTTC	CASSPGRLAGGVQETQYF
TRBV6-5	TRBD1	TRBJ2-7	-	TGTGCCAGCACTAGGACAGGGTGCCACGAGCAGTACTTC	CASTRTGCHEQYF
TRBV20-1	-	TRBJ2-2	-	TGCAGTGCTAGTAGGTGGGAGATTCACGGGGAGCTGTTTTTT	CSASRWEIHGELFF
TRBV7-2	-	TRBJ1-5	-	TGTGCCAGCAGCTTAGCCGGGGACAATCAGCCCCAGCATTTT	CASSLAGDNQPQHF
TRBV7-2	TRBD1	TRBJ1-5	-	TGTGCCAGCAGCTACGGGACAGGGGGCTCTCCCCAGCATTTT	CASSYGTGGSPQHF
TRBV4-1	TRBD1	TRBJ2-3	-	TGCGCCAGCAGCCAAGATTGGACAGGCATTGTCACAGATACGCAGTATTTT	CASSQDWTGIVTDTQYF
TRBV5-1	-	TRBJ2-5	-	TGCGCCAGCAGTCCACGGGTAGAGACCCAGTACTTC	CASSPRVETQYF
TRBV28	-	TRBJ2-5	-	TGTGCCAGCGGGTTGGGGGGTCTAAGCCCTGCCCGGGAGACCCAGTACTTC	CASGLGGLSPARETQYF
TRBV5-1	TRBD2	TRBJ2-7	once	TGCGCCAGCAGCTCGAGTAGCGGGGGGGCCTACGAGCAGTACTTC	CASSSSSGGAYEQYF
TRBV5-1	-	TRBJ1-1	once	TGCGCCAGCAGCGCTACCCCGGGACACCTTGAAGCTTTCTTT	CASSATPGHLEAFF
TRBV10-2	-	TRBJ2-3	-	TGCGCCAGCAGTGAGACCAAAACGGCAGATACGCAGTATTTT	CASSETKTADTQYF
TRBV5-1	TRBD1	TRBJ2-5	-	TGCGCCAGCAGCTCCACGGGACAGACCCAAGAGACCCAGTACTTC	CASSSTGQTQETQYF
TRBV28	TRBD2	TRBJ2-1	-	TGTGCCAGCAGGGGAGCGGGAGGCGGGCCATACAATGAGCAGTTCTTC	CASRGAGGGPYNEQFF
TRBV10-3	-	TRBJ1-2	-	TGTGCCATCAGACAACAGGGTATTGAGGGTGGCTACACCTTC	CAIRQQGIEGGYTF
TRBV4-1	TRBD1	TRBJ2-3	-	TGCGCCAGCAGCCGGTCGGGGACAGGGCTTTCGCGGGGGTCCACAGATACGCAGTATTTT	CASSRSGTGLSRGSTDTQYF
TRBV28	-	TRBJ2-2	-	TGTGCCACTAGAAGGCATCGGGGGTCCCTGGAGGTGGAGGAGCTGTTTTTT	CATRRHRGSLEVEELFF
TRBV19	-	TRBJ2-2	-	TGTGCCAGTCAGGCGTTGAACACCGGGGAGCTGTTTTTT	CASQALNTGELFF
TRBV7-9	TRBD2	TRBJ2-1	-	TGTGCCAGCAGGCTTACTAGCGGGATTACGGGTGAGCAGTTCTTC	CASRLTSGITGEQFF
TRBV29-1	TRBD2	TRBJ2-5	-	TGCAGCGCTCAGCGGACTAGCGGGGGGCAAGAGACCCAGTACTTC	CSAQRTSGGQETQYF
TRBV5-1	TRBD1	TRBJ2-7	-	TGCGCCAGCAGCCTACGACAGGGTAACAACGAGCAGTACTTC	CASSLRQGNNEQYF
TRBV28	TRBD1	TRBJ1-5	once	TGTGCCAGCAGATGGGACAGGGGATACAATCAGCCCCAGCATTTT	CASRWDRGYNQPQHF
TRBV3-1/TRBV3-2	-	TRBJ2-1	-	TGTGCCAGCAGCCAAACGACTAGGTACAATGAGCAGTTCTTC	CASSQTTRYNEQFF
TRBV30	-	TRBJ1-6	-	TGTGCCTGGAGTTTTGGCAATTCACCCCTCCACTTT	CAWSFGNSPLHF
TRBV5-1	TRBD1	TRBJ2-3	once	TGCGCCAGCAGCTATAAGGCCGGGACAGGGTTTTTT	CASSYKAGTGFF
TRBV11-2	-	TRBJ2-7	-	TGTGCCAGCAGCTTAGACAGGGTAACAGGGCAGCAGTACTTC	CASSLDRVTGQQYF